Each of the 18 T cell receptor beta chains below was sequenced from the same sample in a study of T cell responses to AZD1222 COVID-19 vaccine. The data were produced by immunoSEQ multiplex PCR, yet TCRdb's version contains in-frame clones alone and is incomplete. The sample has roughly 110,000 clones, about 85% seen once. The material was peripheral blood, obtained 28 days after the second AZD1222 dose. The source is an adult who received the AZD1222 COVID-19 vaccine.

This CDR3 is CASSQEDQRGVLYNEQFF. The CDR3 DNA follows: TGTGCCAGCAGCCAAGAGGATCAGCGGGGGGTGTTGTACAATGAGCAGTTCTTC. The rearrangement joins TRBV4-2 to TRBJ2-1, with TRBD2 matching 9 bases. Germline lookup yields CDR1 LGHNA and CDR2 YNFKEQ. This CDR3 is built from 18 residues. V lost 0 bases and J lost 4; bases outside the gene matches: 10.

CDR3 protein: CASSVEGGRVEAFF. CDR3 DNA: TGTGCCAGCAGCGTAGAGGGGGGGCGTGTTGAAGCTTTCTTT. The chain is built from TRBV9 and TRBJ1-1, with D perhaps matching TRBD1 (6 bases). CDR3 size: 14 residues. In germline, CDR1 is SGDLS, CDR2 YYNGEE. Deletions cut 0 bases from V and 7 bases from J, with 13 bases between.

The chain links TRBV14 to TRBJ2-1; 11 positions agree with TRBD2. J lost 9 bases, V lost 3 bases, and 4 bases had no gene match. This CDR3 comprises 14 residues. Per germline, CDR1 SGHDN and CDR2 FVKESK. Here the CDR3 reads CASSQGTSGAEQFF. CDR3 in DNA: TGTGCCAGCAGCCAGGGGACTAGCGGTGCTGAGCAGTTCTTC.

V and J are TRBV11-2 and TRBJ1-1; tentatively, D is TRBD1 (6 bases). The V end lost 0 bases, the J end lost 5 bases, and 13 bases lay between the germline ends. Germline V gene data show CDR1 as SGHAT and CDR2 as FQNNGV. CDR3 size: 15 residues. The CDR3 nucleotides read TGTGCCAGCAGCTTAGATCCAGGGGCCGCGACTGAAGCTTTCTTT. This gives the protein CASSLDPGAATEAFF.

The genes are TRBV4-3 and TRBJ1-1, with 7 bases lining up with TRBD1. There are 15 residues in the CDR3. Germline assignment: CDR1 LGHNA and CDR2 YSLEER. Trimming cost V 4 bases and J 1 base; bases outside gene matches: 6. The CDR3 DNA reads as TGCGCCAGCAGCCCTAGACAGGGCAAGAACACTGAAGCTTTCTTT. It is translated as CASSPRQGKNTEAFF.

The genes are TRBV7-9 and TRBJ2-7, with 9 positions matching TRBD1. Germline loops: CDR1 SEHNR, CDR2 FQNEAQ (reference sequence). The CDR3 spans 15 residues. The J segment lost 2 bases and the V segment lost 4 bases, leaving 6 bases of the junction unmatched. The CDR3 here is CASSWYRDRAYEQYF. The CDR3 nucleotides read TGTGCCAGCAGCTGGTACCGGGACAGGGCCTACGAGCAGTACTTC.

The chain combines TRBV27 with TRBJ1-3; no reliable D call. The CDR3 consists of 16 residues. Trimming took off 7 bases at V and 2 bases at J, with 18 bases between the two ends. CDR1 is MNHEY and CDR2 is SMNVEV in the germline V gene (reference sequence). Here the CDR3 reads CASIPVSPAPGNTIYF. CDR3 bases: TGTGCCAGCATTCCTGTCTCCCCAGCGCCTGGAAACACCATATATTTT.

A single count supports this clone. This chain uses TRBV2 with TRBJ1-5; no definite D call. The CDR3 is made up of 12 amino acids. V was trimmed by 7 bases and J by 0 bases, leaving 4 bases between them. The germline CDR1 and CDR2 sequences are SNHLY and FYNNEI. The CDR3 loop reads CASTYSNQPQHF. In nucleotides, the CDR3 is TGTGCCAGCACATATAGCAATCAGCCCCAGCATTTT. Filled out from reference TRBV2 and TRBJ1-5, the complete variable domain reads EPEVTQTPSHQVTQMGQEVILRCVPISNHLYFYWYRQILGQKVEFLVSFYNNEISEKSEIFDDQFSVERPDGSNFTLKIRSTKLEDSAMYFCASTYSNQPQHFGDGTRLSIL.

The chain uses TRBV5-4 and TRBJ2-1, with TRBD2 identical over 14 bases. This CDR3 is built from 15 residues. Germline V gene lookup returns CDR1 SGHNT and CDR2 YYREEE (reference sequence). V shed 4 bases, J shed 13 bases, and the junction held 10 bases outside the gene matches. CDR3 DNA: TGTGCCAGCAGCCCCGGGACTAGCGGGGGTTCCCGACAGTTCTTC. Protein sequence: CASSPGTSGGSRQFF.

This rearrangement joins TRBV10-2 to TRBJ1-2, with D tentatively TRBD1 (5 bases). The V end was cut by 3 bases, the J end by 4 bases, with 6 bases between. Germline V gene lookup returns CDR1 WSHSY and CDR2 SAAADI. The CDR3 totals 12 residues. The CDR3 coding sequence is TGCGCCAGCAGTGACGGGGCCTATGGCTACACCTTC. This codes for CASSDGAYGYTF.

In this sample, this clone turned up once. This chain connects TRBV20-1 to TRBJ1-2, with D possibly TRBD1 on 6 matching bases. Germline V lookup: CDR1 DFQATT, CDR2 SNEGSKA (reference sequence). V lost 5 bases and J lost 6, with 10 bases in between. The length of the CDR3 is 11 residues. The CDR3 region has the DNA TGCAGTGCTTCGGACAGAAATGGCTACACCTTC. This encodes CSASDRNGYTF.

Only one count was recorded for this clone. V usage is TRBV11-2 and J usage is TRBJ2-3; tentatively, D is TRBD2 (6 bases). Trimming left V 5 bases short and J 2 bases short, with 14 bases between. The germline gives CDR1 SGHAT, CDR2 FQNNGV. The CDR3 contains 15 residues. The CDR3 spells CASSLITGDTDTQYF. In DNA form, the CDR3 reads TGTGCCAGCAGCCTAATCACGGGGGACACAGATACGCAGTATTTT. Filled out from reference TRBV11-2 and TRBJ2-3, the complete variable domain reads EAGVAQSPRYKIIEKRQSVAFWCNPISGHATLYWYQQILGQGPKLLIQFQNNGVVDDSQLPKDRFSAERLKGVDSTLKIQPAKLEDSAVYLCASSLITGDTDTQYFGPGTRLTVL.

This clone has just a few counts. The chain joins TRBV9 to TRBJ2-7; 11 nucleotides line up with TRBD1. The CDR3 has 16 residues. Per germline, CDR1 SGDLS and CDR2 YYNGEE. After removal of 0 bases from V and 3 bases from J, the junction contained 5 bases not matched to a gene. The CDR3: CASSVDGDRGNYEQYF. Here the CDR3 DNA reads TGTGCCAGCAGCGTAGACGGGGACAGGGGGAACTACGAGCAGTACTTC.

CDR3 in amino acids: CASSPGGAGGNTIYF. The DNA of the CDR3 is TGTGCCAGCAGCCCCGGGGGGGCTGGGGGAAACACCATATATTTT. This sequence joins TRBV7-6 and TRBJ1-3, with D maybe TRBD1 (6 bases). The CDR3 is 15 residues long. Germline V CDR1 and CDR2: SGHVS, FNYEAQ. V was trimmed by 5 bases and J by 4 bases, leaving 15 bases between them. Complete variable domain (other parts from reference TRBV7-6 and TRBJ1-3): GAGVSQSPRYKVTKRGQDVALRCDPISGHVSLYWYRQALGQGPEFLTYFNYEAQQDKSGLPNDRFSAERPEGSISTLTIQRTEQRDSAMYRCASSPGGAGGNTIYFGEGSWLTVV.

The chain has TRBV6-5 and TRBJ1-1; TRBD1 is a possible D gene (5 bases). Trimming took 2 bases from V and 0 from J, leaving 10 bases between them. CDR1 and CDR2 from the germline V gene are MNHEY and SVGAGI. There are 15 residues in the CDR3. This CDR3 reads CASSYREGMNTEAFF. CDR3 bases: TGTGCCAGCAGTTACAGGGAGGGGATGAACACTGAAGCTTTCTTT.

The chain uses TRBV5-1 and TRBJ2-1, with 7 bases aligning to TRBD2. The CDR3 is 15 residues long. Germline CDR1 is SGHRS and CDR2 is YFSETQ. Trimming removed 4 bases from V and 2 bases from J; junction bases left unmatched: 6. The CDR3 DNA follows: TGCGCCAGCAGCCAAGCGGGGCTTACCTACAATGAGCAGTTCTTC. The encoded protein is CASSQAGLTYNEQFF.

The rearrangement joins TRBV6-5 to TRBJ1-2; D gene uncertain. The CDR3 consists of 13 residues. Germline V lookup: CDR1 MNHEY, CDR2 SVGAGI. With 0 bases removed from V and 7 bases from J, the gap between germline ends came to 9 bases. DNA for the CDR3: TGTGCCAGCAGTTACTCGGAGACGGGTGGCTACACCTTC. Translated: CASSYSETGGYTF.

This sequence joins TRBV6-2 or TRBV6-3 and TRBJ1-5, with TRBD1 as a possible D gene (5 bases). CDR1 MNHEY and CDR2 SVGEGT come from the germline V gene. The CDR3 is 11 residues long. V was shortened by 6 bases and J by 11 bases, with 11 bases between the two germline ends. CDR3 in amino acids: CASSSSRAQHF. The CDR3, as DNA: TGTGCCAGCAGCTCGTCCAGGGCCCAGCATTTT.